This T cell receptor (beta chain) emerged from a study of cytomegalovirus exposure and HLA in healthy donors. The table lists this clone with a few counts. PCR involved 60 Vbeta and 13 Jbeta primers. This table comes from immunoSEQ multiplex PCR, and its TCRdb copy is limited to in-frame clones, with some not included. The profile shows more than 110,000 clones, roughly 71% of them singletons. Germline CDR1 SGDLS, CDR2 YYNGEE. This CDR3 has 15 residues. V was clipped by 3 bases and J by 1 base, with 13 bases between them. This clonotype was sampled from a man aged 25 to 45 in good health and CMV-seronegative. The gene calls are TRBV9 and TRBJ1-1; D gene unclear. Sample: PBMCs. The CDR3 region is CASSAPDGGNTEAFF. CDR3 nucleotide sequence: TGTGCCAGCAGCGCCCCGGACGGAGGGAACACTGAAGCTTTCTTT.